This entry lists 26 T cell receptor beta chains sequenced from one sample in a study of a mutant IDH1 vaccine in newly diagnosed glioma (dated by TCRdb to the early 2020s). Receptors were amplified or captured by the immunoSEQ multiplex PCR assay. TCRdb re-hosts the immuneACCESS table, in-frame sequences only. Its copies lack some clones; in the studies checked, an unresolved V gene accounts for under half of them, and the cause for the rest is not known. Within this sample are just over 35,000 clones, with 75% to 90% of them counted one time only. The ten largest clonotypes hold roughly 15% of the sample. The time point label for this specimen denotes: week 11, during vaccination. Each vaccine dose was 300 ug of a 20-mer mutant IDH1 peptide in Montanide, given subcutaneously with topical imiquimod. These receptors lack a known antigen. The sequencing used peripheral blood mononuclear cells (PBMCs), collected from a glioma patient whose treatment included an IDH1 peptide vaccine. Receptors were obtained from a woman in her 30s with glioma. Some clones in this sample may be carry-over from other donors' samples.

The chain is built from TRBV6-5 and TRBJ1-5; D remains ambiguous. The ends were cut back, 4 bases at V and 3 bases at J, with 1 base in the middle. CDR3 length: 11 amino acids. Germline CDR1 reads MNHEY; CDR2 reads SVGAGI. The CDR3 is CASSSNQPQHF. The DNA of the CDR3 is TGTGCCAGCAGTTCCAATCAGCCCCAGCATTTT.

The count of this clone is one. Additional DNA sequences in this sample encode the identical CDR3. The V call is TRBV6-1, the J call TRBJ1-5, with D perhaps matching TRBD1 (5 bases). The CDR3 extends over 15 amino acids. V lost 1 base and J lost 1, with 8 bases in between. Germline V gene data show CDR1 as MNHNS and CDR2 as SASEGT. The CDR3 here is CASSEGQGSNQPQHF. As DNA, the CDR3 is TGTGCCAGCAGTGAAGGGCAGGGAAGCAATCAGCCCCAGCATTTT.

This chain joins TRBV30 and TRBJ1-4, with D tentatively TRBD1 (6 bases). The CDR3 has 14 amino acids. The germline V gene has CDR1 GTSNPN and CDR2 SVGIG (reference sequence). Trimming took off 5 bases at V and 2 bases at J, with 12 bases between the two ends. The CDR3 nucleotides are TGTGCCTGGGCACAGGGCCGGACTAATGAAAAACTGTTTTTT. It yields the protein CAWAQGRTNEKLFF. Variable domain in full (rest from reference TRBV30 and TRBJ1-4): SQTIHQWPATLVQPVGSPLSLECTVEGTSNPNLYWYRQAAGRGLQLLFYSVGIGQISSEVPQNLSASRPQDRQFILSSKKLLLSDSGFYLCAWAQGRTNEKLFFGSGTQLSVL.

In this sample, this clone turned up once. The J gene is TRBJ1-1, the V gene TRBV10-3; TRBD1 might be the D (5 bases). The CDR3 consists of 14 residues. V lost 10 bases and J lost 1, with 16 bases in between. The V gene's germline CDR1 is ENHRY and CDR2 SYGVKD. Here the CDR3 reads CATQVGTPNTEAFF. CDR3 nucleotides: TGTGCCACCCAGGTGGGGACTCCGAACACTGAAGCTTTCTTT.

V and J are TRBV11-2 and TRBJ2-3, with 8 bases identical to TRBD2. Germline V gene lookup returns CDR1 SGHAT and CDR2 FQNNGV. V lost 1 base and J lost 6; bases outside the gene matches: 9. This CDR3 region has 16 residues. CDR3 region: CASSLAGGPLVDTQYF. As DNA, the CDR3 is TGTGCCAGCAGCTTAGCGGGGGGGCCCTTGGTCGATACGCAGTATTTT.

The chain uses TRBV11-3 and TRBJ2-7; TRBD2 matches at 11 bases. Trimming removed 4 bases from V and 1 base from J; junction bases left unmatched: 3. The CDR3 runs 15 residues. In germline, CDR1 is SGHNT, CDR2 YENEEA. CDR3 in amino acids: CASSSRLAGSYEQYF. The CDR3 DNA reads TGTGCCAGCAGCTCACGACTAGCGGGGTCCTACGAGCAGTACTTC.

This clone was observed a handful of times. The V gene is TRBV9, the J gene TRBJ2-5; D might be TRBD2 (6 bases). V was clipped by 0 bases and J by 2 bases, with 14 bases between them. Germline V lookup: CDR1 SGDLS, CDR2 YYNGEE. The CDR3 extends over 16 amino acids. CDR3 amino acids: CASSVAFSGRQETQYF. CDR3 coding DNA: TGTGCCAGCAGCGTAGCTTTTTCAGGGAGGCAAGAGACCCAGTACTTC.

The gene calls are TRBV19 and TRBJ1-1; tentative D call: TRBD1 (6 bases). V lost 1 base to trimming and J lost 0 bases, with 9 bases between them. This CDR3 has 15 amino acids. Germline loops: CDR1 LNHDA, CDR2 SQIVND (reference sequence). The chain's CDR3 is CASSIVQGMNTEAFF. The CDR3 coding sequence is TGTGCCAGTAGTATAGTCCAGGGGATGAACACTGAAGCTTTCTTT.

The J gene is TRBJ2-7, the V gene TRBV7-9; a weak D match, TRBD1 (5 bases). In germline, CDR1 is SEHNR, CDR2 FQNEAQ (reference sequence). The CDR3 contains 16 residues. V lost 1 base to trimming and J lost 5 bases, with 18 bases between them. This chain's CDR3 is CASSLDPNRFRDEQYF. DNA for the CDR3: TGTGCCAGCAGCTTAGACCCAAACCGGTTCAGGGACGAGCAGTACTTC.

This chain connects TRBV6-1 to TRBJ1-4; D unresolved. The germline V and J ends were trimmed by 1 base and 2 bases, with 5 bases remaining between them. The CDR3 length is 14 residues. CDR1 is MNHNS and CDR2 is SASEGT in the germline V gene. The chain's CDR3 is CASSEGGTNEKLFF. The CDR3 nucleotides are TGTGCCAGCAGTGAAGGTGGCACTAATGAAAAACTGTTTTTT.

This clone showed up just a few times. The genes are TRBV30 and TRBJ2-5; TRBD1 or TRBD2 may be the D gene (5 bases each). Germline V CDR1 and CDR2: GTSNPN, SVGIG (reference sequence). The CDR3 loop spans 11 amino acids. The CDR3 DNA is TGTGGGGGGACCTTTCAAGAGACCCAGTACTTC. This encodes CGGTFQETQYF.

The chain recombines TRBV27 with TRBJ2-2; D tentatively fits TRBD1 or TRBD2 (5 bases each). Germline lookup yields CDR1 MNHEY and CDR2 SMNVEV (reference sequence). V shed 5 bases and J shed 4 bases, with 8 bases lying between them. The CDR3 length is 13 residues. The CDR3 sequence is CASSGDLTGELFF. CDR3 in DNA: TGTGCCAGCAGTGGGGACCTCACCGGGGAGCTGTTTTTT.

Only one count was recorded for this clone. The chain carries TRBV5-6 and TRBJ2-6, with unresolved D. In germline, CDR1 is SGHDT, CDR2 YYEEEE. V was trimmed by 2 bases and J by 0 bases, leaving 6 bases between them. The length of the CDR3 is 15 residues. CDR3 amino acids: CASSFFGSGANVLTF. The CDR3 DNA sequence: TGTGCCAGCAGCTTCTTCGGCTCTGGGGCCAACGTCCTGACTTTC.

The table lists this clone with a count of one. The V call is TRBV6-1, the J call TRBJ2-5; D is ambiguous. Germline V gene lookup returns CDR1 MNHNS and CDR2 SASEGT. Trimming removed 0 bases from V and 2 bases from J, with 7 bases in between. This CDR3 contains 14 residues. CDR3 DNA: TGTGCCAGCAGTGAAGCCCTCCTTCAAGAGACCCAGTACTTC. Amino acid sequence: CASSEALLQETQYF.

The chain recombines TRBV4-2 with TRBJ2-1, with TRBD2 matching over 10 bases. Germline V gene data show CDR1 as LGHNA and CDR2 as YNFKEQ. The CDR3 totals 19 residues. V lost 0 bases and J lost 12; bases outside the gene matches: 20. As DNA, the CDR3 is TGTGCCAGCAGCCAAGAGCCCCGGACTAGCGGAGCCCTGGGGTGGAGGCAGTTCTTC. Its translation is CASSQEPRTSGALGWRQFF.

On this clone itself: A junction boundary mismatches the germline segment, possibly from a read error. The chain couples TRBV7-7 to TRBJ2-1, with a tentative D call TRBD2 (5 bases). CDR1 and CDR2 from the germline V gene are SSHAT and FNYEAQ (reference sequence). CDR3 length: 12 residues. CDR3 amino acids: CASSPSGGEQFF. The CDR3 nucleotides are TGTGCTAGCAGCCCCAGCGGCGGTGAGCAGTTCTTC.

The chain is built from TRBV9 and TRBJ1-2, with D possibly matching TRBD1 (5 bases). Germline loops: CDR1 SGDLS, CDR2 YYNGEE. Trimming stripped 4 bases from V and 4 bases from J, with 20 bases between. The CDR3 has 16 amino acids. CDR3 DNA: TGTGCCAGCAGCCACGCACGGGGGAAAAGGAGCTATGGCTACACCTTC. Its protein product is CASSHARGKRSYGYTF.

This clone appeared a single time. This chain uses TRBV21-1 with TRBJ1-4. TRBV21-1 is a pseudogene. The CDR3 contains 16 residues. CDR3 nucleotides: TGTGCCAGCCAGCTGGTGGGTATTGCAACTAATGAAAAACTGTTTTTT. Protein product: CASQLVGIATNEKLFF.

This clone has only one observation. The V gene is TRBV4-1, the J gene TRBJ2-7; the match to TRBD2 covers 11 bases. The V and J ends lost 1 base and 2 bases, in that order; junction bases with no gene match: 10. The CDR3 is 18 amino acids. Germline CDR1 and CDR2: MGHRA and YSYEKL. CDR3: CASSQVLGLADPTYEQYF. The CDR3 region has the DNA TGCGCCAGCAGCCAAGTTCTGGGACTAGCGGATCCTACCTACGAGCAGTACTTC.

The V call is TRBV19, the J call TRBJ1-3, with TRBD1 as a possible D gene (5 bases). Per the germline V gene, CDR1 is LNHDA and CDR2 is SQIVND (reference sequence). CDR3 size: 14 residues. The V end was cut by 4 bases, the J end by 3 bases, with 10 bases between. The CDR3 nucleotides are TGTGCCAGTAGTAGCGGGGCGGTTGGAAACACCATATATTTT. It yields the protein CASSSGAVGNTIYF.

The rearrangement uses TRBV5-1 and TRBJ2-5; TRBD1 matches 8 bases. Germline assignment: CDR1 SGHRS and CDR2 YFSETQ. The CDR3 consists of 16 residues. J was trimmed by 5 bases and V by 4 bases; bases with no gene match: 13. This CDR3 reads CASSRRGQGWGETQYF. DNA of the CDR3: TGCGCCAGCAGCAGACGCGGACAGGGCTGGGGGGAGACCCAGTACTTC. The entire variable domain, with the rest obtained from reference TRBV5-1 and TRBJ2-5, is as follows: KAGVTQTPRYLIKTRGQQVTLSCSPISGHRSVSWYQQTPGQGLQFLFEYFSETQRNKGNFPGRFSGRQFSNSRSEMNVSTLELGDSALYLCASSRRGQGWGETQYFGPGTRLLVL.

The chain combines TRBV29-1 with TRBJ2-7; 7 bases align to TRBD1. Germline trimming cut 4 bases from V and 6 bases from J; bases unmatched to any gene: 6. The CDR3 length is 12 residues. CDR1 and CDR2 from the germline V gene are SQVTM and ANQGSEA. This CDR3 reads CSVGEGAVEQYF. DNA of the CDR3: TGCAGCGTTGGAGAGGGGGCAGTCGAGCAGTACTTC.

The gene calls are TRBV7-2 and TRBJ1-1, with D possibly being TRBD1 (5 bases). Germline loops: CDR1 SGHTA, CDR2 FQGNSA. The length of the CDR3 is 19 residues. V lost 3 bases and J lost 1, with 24 bases in between. CDR3 loop: CASSFFPAGSTGGNTEAFF. The CDR3, as DNA: TGTGCCAGCAGCTTTTTTCCCGCAGGGTCGACCGGTGGGAACACTGAAGCTTTCTTT.

This clone was picked up a small number of times. This chain uses TRBV5-1 with TRBJ1-5, with D possibly being TRBD1 (5 bases). Looked up from germline, CDR1 is SGHRS and CDR2 is YFSETQ. The CDR3 is 14 amino acids. V shed 7 bases and J shed 3 bases, with 14 bases lying between them. The CDR3 DNA reads TGCGCCAGCCGGGGGGAGGGCCTCAATCAGCCCCAGCATTTT. This encodes CASRGEGLNQPQHF.

V gene TRBV4-2 combines with J gene TRBJ2-7; D gene unclear. Germline CDR1 reads LGHNA; CDR2 reads YNFKEQ. The CDR3 consists of 12 residues. Trimming took off 0 bases at V and 4 bases at J, with 4 bases between the two ends. The CDR3 loop is CASSQDPYEQYF. CDR3 in DNA: TGTGCCAGCAGCCAAGATCCGTACGAGCAGTACTTC.

The rearrangement joins TRBV10-1 to TRBJ1-2; D uncertain. This CDR3 is 14 amino acids long. Germline-derived CDR1 and CDR2 are WNHNN and SYGVQD (reference sequence). V lost 5 bases and J 4 bases, leaving 14 bases between the germline ends. The CDR3 protein is CASSYSRKTYGYTF. The CDR3 DNA reads as TGCGCCAGCAGTTATTCGCGAAAGACCTATGGCTACACCTTC.